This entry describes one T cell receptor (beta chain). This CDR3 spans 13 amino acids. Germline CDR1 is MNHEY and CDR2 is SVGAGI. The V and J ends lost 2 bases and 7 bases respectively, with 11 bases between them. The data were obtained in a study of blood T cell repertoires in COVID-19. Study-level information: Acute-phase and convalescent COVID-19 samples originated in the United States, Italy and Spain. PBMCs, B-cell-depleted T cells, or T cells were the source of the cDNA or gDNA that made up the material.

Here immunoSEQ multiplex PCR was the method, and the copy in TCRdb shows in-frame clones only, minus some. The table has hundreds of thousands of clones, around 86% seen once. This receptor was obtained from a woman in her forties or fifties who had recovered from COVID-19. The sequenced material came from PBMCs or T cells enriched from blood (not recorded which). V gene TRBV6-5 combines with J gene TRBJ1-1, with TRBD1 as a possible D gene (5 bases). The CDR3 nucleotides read TGTGCCAGCAGTTACGCAGGGCGAGATGAAGCTTTCTTT. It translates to CASSYAGRDEAFF.